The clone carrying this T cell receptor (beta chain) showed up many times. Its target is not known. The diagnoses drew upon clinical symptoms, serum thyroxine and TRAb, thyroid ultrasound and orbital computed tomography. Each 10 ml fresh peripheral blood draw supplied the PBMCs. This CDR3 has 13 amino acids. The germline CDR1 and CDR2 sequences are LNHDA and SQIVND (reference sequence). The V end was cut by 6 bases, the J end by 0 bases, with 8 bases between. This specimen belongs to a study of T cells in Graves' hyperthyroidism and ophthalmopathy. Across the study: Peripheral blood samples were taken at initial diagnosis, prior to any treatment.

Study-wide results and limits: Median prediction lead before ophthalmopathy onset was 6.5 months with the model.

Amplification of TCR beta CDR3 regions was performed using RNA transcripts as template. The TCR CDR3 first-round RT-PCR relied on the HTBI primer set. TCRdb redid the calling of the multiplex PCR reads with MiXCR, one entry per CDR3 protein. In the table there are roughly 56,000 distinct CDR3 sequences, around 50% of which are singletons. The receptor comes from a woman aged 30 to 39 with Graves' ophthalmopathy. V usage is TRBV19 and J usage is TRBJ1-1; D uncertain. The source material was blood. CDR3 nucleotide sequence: TGTGCCAGTAGCGGACGCATGAACACTGAAGCTTTCTTT. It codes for CASSGRMNTEAFF.